The subject of this entry is one TCR beta chain. Treatment denoted: about 20 received Ad26.COV2.S at low or high dose, single or two shots; about 5 received placebo; per-sample allocation not given. Material that was analyzed had been drawn on day 63 after the first vaccine or placebo injection. An adult of 18-55 years in Boston served as donor. Germline V CDR1 and CDR2: MNHEY, SVGAGI. The CDR3 is 14 residues long. V lost 6 bases and J lost 4, with 13 bases in between. This record belongs to a study of Ad26.COV2.S vaccination and SARS-CoV-2 variants. Produced via immunoSEQ multiplex PCR; TCRdb's table is partial and in-frame only. The sample lists fewer than 400,000 clones, about nine tenths occurring once.

This receptor was taken from a person between 18 and 60 years old who received the Ad26.COV2.S COVID-19 vaccine or a placebo. The specimen was peripheral blood, collected in a trial of Ad26.COV2.S vaccine versus placebo. This chain links TRBV6-5 with TRBJ2-1, with D possibly TRBD2 on 6 matching bases. The CDR3 protein is CASRRTGTYNEQFF. Written as DNA, the CDR3 is TGTGCCAGCAGAAGAACCGGGACTTACAATGAGCAGTTCTTC.